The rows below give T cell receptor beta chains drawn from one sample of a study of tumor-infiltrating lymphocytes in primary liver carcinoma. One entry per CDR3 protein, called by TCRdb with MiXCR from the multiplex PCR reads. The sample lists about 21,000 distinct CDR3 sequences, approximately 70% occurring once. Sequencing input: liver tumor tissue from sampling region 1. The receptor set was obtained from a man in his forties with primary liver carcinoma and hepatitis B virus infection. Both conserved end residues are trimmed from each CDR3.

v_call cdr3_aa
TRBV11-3 ASSPAGQGVVDEPF
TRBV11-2 ASSLDQGPQETQY
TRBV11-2 GSSKPTDTQY
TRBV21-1 VSSKPEHSYEQY
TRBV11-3 ASSRLADGNEQF
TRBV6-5 ASNSVARVNVLT
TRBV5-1 ASRGGGDNTEAS
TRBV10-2 AGSFGKGYGYT
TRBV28 ATPDRANTEAF
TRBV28 ASSFLAGNYEQY
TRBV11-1 ASSLGTSTQTDTQY
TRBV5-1 ASLGEVATGELF
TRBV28 ASSTRTGNQPQH
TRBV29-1 SVHRTEYGYT
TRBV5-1 ASGLEASGPDRLYEQY
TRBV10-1 AISQGQGLYEQY
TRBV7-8 ASSFLRAVNTGVLF
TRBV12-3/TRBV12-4 VSSLRGSYGYT
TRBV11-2 ASSLEYGISCEQY
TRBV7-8 VNSLGLVEEQY
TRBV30 AWSIAGGQPQH
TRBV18 ASSPLPGPEAF
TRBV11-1 TSNSRGSFSLYEHY
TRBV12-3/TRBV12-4 AGSLRGGADIAKNIQY
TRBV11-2 AIRKTPGGTNERLF
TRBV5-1 ASSPGHRENQPQH
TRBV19 ARSMYGTDTGELF
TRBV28 AGSLLAGAYVQY
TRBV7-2 ASLRDLRYNEQF
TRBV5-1 ASCLGAGPSSGANILT
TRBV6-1 ASSALGTGHNEQF